This TCR beta chain emerged from a study of cytomegalovirus exposure and HLA in healthy donors. PCR primers comprised 60 Vbeta and 13 Jbeta primers. Only in-frame clones appear in the TCRdb table, and some are missing; sequencing was by immunoSEQ multiplex PCR. The table lists 150,000 or so clones, around 80% of them singletons. Study observations and caveats: Compared with the roughly 670-donor mean, an Asian-associated ancestry cluster reportedly had fewer N-insertions, according to a later analysis.

This CDR3 contains 17 residues. Trimming cost V 0 bases and J 0 bases, with 14 bases left between them. Germline V gives CDR1 MRHNA, CDR2 SNTAGT. As concerns this clone: Its antigen remains unknown.

The origin of this receptor is a female donor in good health and CMV-seronegative. Sequenced: PBMCs. The chain joins TRBV6-4 to TRBJ1-2; possibly TRBD1 for D (6 bases). For the CDR3, the DNA is TGTGCCAGCAGTGACTCGAGAACAGGGCAGCCTAACTATGGCTACACCTTC. This sequence encodes CASSDSRTGQPNYGYTF.